Each of the 8 T cell receptor beta chains below was sequenced from the same sample in a study of blood T cell repertoires in COVID-19. Produced via immunoSEQ multiplex PCR; TCRdb's table is partial and in-frame only. Among about 300,000 clones listed, approximately 90% were seen once. The sequenced material came from peripheral blood. The receptors were gathered from a middle-aged man with acute or convalescent COVID-19.

Only one count was recorded for this clone. The rearrangement joins TRBV5-4 to TRBJ2-3, with a weak D call TRBD2 (5 bases). Trimming cost V 2 bases and J 5 bases, with 12 bases left between them. The CDR3 is 14 amino acids. Per the germline V gene, CDR1 is SGHNT and CDR2 is YYREEE (reference sequence). The CDR3 spells CASSLRLWRDTQYF. CDR3 nucleotide sequence: TGTGCCAGCAGCTTAAGACTATGGAGAGATACGCAGTATTTT.

The rearrangement links TRBV7-8 to TRBJ2-3, with 11 bases that match TRBD2. The CDR3 is made up of 17 amino acids. From germline, CDR1 is SGHVS and CDR2 FQNEAQ. V lost 4 bases and J lost 2; bases outside the gene matches: 8. CDR3 nucleotides: TGTGCCAGCAGCTCACTTAGCGGGGGGGAGTCCACAGATACGCAGTATTTT. Its protein product is CASSSLSGGESTDTQYF.

Only a few counts were recorded for this clone. The V and J genes are TRBV19 and TRBJ2-2; 15 bases line up with TRBD2. V shed 4 bases and J 3 bases; nucleotides not matched to a gene: 9. The CDR3 is 19 residues long. Germline lookup yields CDR1 LNHDA and CDR2 SQIVND (reference sequence). As DNA, the CDR3 is TGTGCCAGTAGTAAGGGACTAGCGGGGGGTACGAGGGACACCGGGGAGCTGTTTTTT. This codes for CASSKGLAGGTRDTGELFF.

The chain is built from TRBV27 and TRBJ1-1; the D is unclear. The length of the CDR3 is 13 residues. Germline lookup yields CDR1 MNHEY and CDR2 SMNVEV (reference sequence). Between the trimmed V and J ends, which lost 1 base and 4 bases, there was a span of 7 bases. CDR3 amino acids: CASSLLTSTEAFF. CDR3 sequence (DNA): TGTGCCAGCAGTTTATTAACATCCACTGAAGCTTTCTTT.

V usage is TRBV12-3 or TRBV12-4 and J usage is TRBJ2-1; tentatively, D is TRBD2 (6 bases). CDR3 length: 13 residues. Trimming removed 6 bases at V and 15 bases at J, with 21 bases between. For the CDR3, the DNA is TGTGCCAGCAGCGAAGCGCTTGGGACTCCTCCGTTCTTC. Residues: CASSEALGTPPFF.

This sequence joins TRBV5-6 and TRBJ2-1, with TRBD2 matching over 9 bases. Germline V lookup: CDR1 SGHDT, CDR2 YYEEEE. This CDR3 is built from 15 residues. The J segment lost 8 bases and the V segment lost 0 bases, leaving 6 bases of the junction unmatched. This CDR3 reads CASSLGPAGGYEQFF. Written as DNA, the CDR3 is TGTGCCAGCAGCTTGGGCCCAGCGGGGGGCTATGAGCAGTTCTTC.

The J gene is TRBJ1-5, the V gene TRBV15, with 7 bases lining up with TRBD1. V was clipped by 5 bases and J by 4 bases; unmatched bases: 8. CDR1 and CDR2 (germline): LNHNV, YYDKDF (reference sequence). CDR3 length: 15 residues. Here the CDR3 reads CATSGGTVSNQPQHF. The DNA for the CDR3 is TGTGCCACCAGCGGCGGGACAGTTTCTAATCAGCCCCAGCATTTT.

The chain carries TRBV5-4 and TRBJ1-1; a possible D gene is TRBD1 (6 bases). Germline assignment: CDR1 SGHNT and CDR2 YYREEE (reference sequence). The length of the CDR3 is 17 residues. Between the trimmed V and J ends, which lost 0 bases and 0 bases, there was a span of 15 bases. The CDR3: CASSLAGGAGMNTEAFF. The CDR3 DNA sequence: TGTGCCAGCAGCTTGGCGGGGGGCGCCGGGATGAACACTGAAGCTTTCTTT.